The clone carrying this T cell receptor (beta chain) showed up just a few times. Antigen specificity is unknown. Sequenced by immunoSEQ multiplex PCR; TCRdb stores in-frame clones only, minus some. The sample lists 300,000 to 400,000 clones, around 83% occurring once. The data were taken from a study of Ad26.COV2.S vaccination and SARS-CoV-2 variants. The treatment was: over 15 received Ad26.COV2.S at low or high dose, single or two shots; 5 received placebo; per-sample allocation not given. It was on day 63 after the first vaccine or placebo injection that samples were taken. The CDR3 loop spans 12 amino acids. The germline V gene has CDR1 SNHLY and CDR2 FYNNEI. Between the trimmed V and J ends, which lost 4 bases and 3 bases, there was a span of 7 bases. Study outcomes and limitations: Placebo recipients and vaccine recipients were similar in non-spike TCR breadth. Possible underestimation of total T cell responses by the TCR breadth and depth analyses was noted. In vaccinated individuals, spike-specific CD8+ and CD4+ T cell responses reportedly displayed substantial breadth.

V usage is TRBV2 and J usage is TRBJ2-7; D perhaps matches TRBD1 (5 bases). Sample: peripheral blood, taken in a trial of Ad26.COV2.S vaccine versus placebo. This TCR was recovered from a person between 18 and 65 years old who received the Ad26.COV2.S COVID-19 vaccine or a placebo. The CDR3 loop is CASSVGLYEQYF. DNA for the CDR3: TGTGCCAGCAGTGTGGGGCTCTACGAGCAGTACTTC.